The rows below give T cell receptor beta chains drawn from one sample of a study of blood T cell repertoires in COVID-19. TCRdb's table, derived via immunoSEQ multiplex PCR, lists solely in-frame clones and lacks some. This table holds 190,000 or so clones, approximately 90% found once. Sequenced sample: PBMCs or T cells enriched from blood (not recorded which). Receptor source: a man aged 25 to 40 who had recovered from COVID-19. The CDR3 runs from the conserved cysteine through the conserved F or W. A D gene is named only where the DNA matches it firmly. Size values are once, few and many counts, or a class for expanded clones, and some rows have none.

clone_size j_call d_call v_call cdr3_aa cdr3_nt
few TRBJ2-6 TRBD1 TRBV4-1 CASSTGQGGSGANVLTF TGCGCCAGCAGTACGGGACAGGGGGGCTCTGGGGCCAACGTCCTGACTTTC
many TRBJ2-1 TRBD2 TRBV19 CASSRLAGDEQFF TGTGCCAGTAGTAGGCTAGCGGGGGATGAGCAGTTCTTC
- TRBJ1-2 - TRBV5-1 CASSLEHNYGYTF TGCGCCAGCAGCTTGGAGCACAACTATGGCTACACCTTC
- TRBJ2-7 TRBD2 TRBV3-1/TRBV3-2 CASSQDGGSGWEQYF TGTGCCAGCAGCCAAGATGGCGGTAGCGGGTGGGAGCAGTACTTC
- TRBJ1-2 - TRBV18 CASGTNYGYTF TGTGCCAGCGGGACAAACTATGGCTACACCTTC
- TRBJ2-5 TRBD2 TRBV5-1 CASSSYGLAGGPQQETQYF TGCGCCAGCAGCTCCTACGGACTAGCGGGGGGGCCTCAACAAGAGACCCAGTACTTC
- TRBJ2-4 TRBD2 TRBV11-3 CASSYGGENIQYF TGTGCCAGCAGCTACGGGGGGGAAAACATTCAGTACTTC
- TRBJ2-3 - TRBV24-1 CATSGRDGTDTQYF TGTGCCACCAGTGGACGGGATGGCACAGATACGCAGTATTTT
- TRBJ2-7 - TRBV6-2/TRBV6-3 CASSYPRAGKGTYEQYF TGTGCCAGCAGTTATCCCAGAGCGGGCAAAGGAACCTACGAGCAGTACTTC
- TRBJ2-2 - TRBV3-1/TRBV3-2 CASSQDTRRGVTGELFF TGTGCCAGCAGCCAAGACACACGAAGGGGTGTCACCGGGGAGCTGTTTTTT
- TRBJ2-5 TRBD2 TRBV3-1/TRBV3-2 CASSQGLAGDPQETQYF TGTGCCAGCAGCCAAGGCCTAGCGGGGGACCCCCAAGAGACCCAGTACTTC
- TRBJ1-1 - TRBV27 CATIQSPPLGLKAFF TGTGCCACAATTCAATCCCCCCCCCTCGGGTTAAAAGCTTTCTTT
- TRBJ1-4 - TRBV3-1/TRBV3-2 CASSQQGTNEKLFF TGTGCCAGCAGCCAACAGGGGACTAATGAAAAACTGTTTTTT
- TRBJ1-2 TRBD1 TRBV4-2 CASSRTGGDYGYTF TGTGCCAGCTCCCGGACAGGGGGGGACTATGGCTACACCTTC
- TRBJ2-2 - TRBV4-3 CASSQDGDSGELFF TGCGCCAGCAGCCAAGATGGGGACTCCGGGGAGCTGTTTTTT
- TRBJ2-2 - TRBV9 CASSVETVGTGELFF TGTGCCAGCAGCGTAGAAACAGTGGGTACCGGGGAGCTGTTTTTT
- TRBJ2-1 TRBD1 TRBV7-6 CASSLASSLRDRAYNEQFF TGTGCCAGCAGCTTAGCGTCATCGTTAAGGGACAGGGCCTACAATGAGCAGTTCTTC
- TRBJ1-5 - TRBV4-1 CASSQEHPPTNQPQHF TGCGCCAGCAGCCAAGAACACCCACCGACAAATCAGCCCCAGCATTTT
- TRBJ1-6 - TRBV7-2 CASSLTGLTGSPLHF TGTGCCAGCAGCCTCACGGGGTTAACGGGTTCACCCCTCCACTTT
- TRBJ1-2 - TRBV4-3 CASSQDGGYGYTF TGCGCCAGCAGCCAAGATGGAGGCTATGGCTACACCTTC
- TRBJ2-2 TRBD1 TRBV9 CASSDPPDRGRTGELFF TGTGCCAGCAGCGACCCCCCCGACAGGGGGCGGACCGGGGAGCTGTTTTTT
once TRBJ1-2 - TRBV12-3/TRBV12-4 CASSLAPGFPLAF TGTGCCAGCAGCTTAGCTCCAGGGTTCCCTCTAGCCTTC
- TRBJ1-2 TRBD1 TRBV11-2 CASSEGGTTNYGYTF TGTGCCAGCAGCGAAGGGGGCACTACTAACTATGGCTACACCTTC
- TRBJ1-6 TRBD1 TRBV6-5 CASSSRGTDSPLHF TGTGCCAGCAGTTCCAGGGGGACCGATTCACCCCTCCACTTT
- TRBJ1-1 TRBD1 TRBV14 CASRPGGRTEAFF TGTGCCAGCAGGCCAGGGGGAAGGACTGAAGCTTTCTTT
once TRBJ1-5 TRBD1 TRBV2 CASSRDRGNNQPQHF TGTGCCAGCAGTCGGGACAGGGGAAACAATCAGCCCCAGCATTTT
- TRBJ1-5 TRBD1 TRBV11-2 CASSFRQGFGQPQHF TGTGCCAGCAGCTTCCGACAGGGGTTCGGTCAGCCCCAGCATTTT
once TRBJ1-1 TRBD1 TRBV18 CASSPQQGKYTEAFF TGTGCCAGCTCACCACAACAGGGGAAGTACACTGAAGCTTTCTTT
- TRBJ1-1 - TRBV30 CAWSVHITAAEAFF TGTGCCTGGAGTGTACACATAACCGCGGCTGAAGCTTTCTTT
- TRBJ2-7 - TRBV5-1 CASSLNSEQYF TGCGCCAGCAGCTTGAACTCCGAGCAGTACTTC
- TRBJ1-1 - TRBV29-1 CSAARVGNTEAFF TGCAGCGCCGCCCGGGTTGGAAACACTGAAGCTTTCTTT
- TRBJ1-2 - TRBV6-5 CASSYDRKGYGYTF TGTGCCAGCAGTTACGACAGGAAGGGCTATGGCTACACCTTC
- TRBJ1-1 - TRBV28 CASSTDTEAFF TGTGCCAGCAGTACGGACACTGAAGCTTTCTTT
- TRBJ2-3 TRBD1 TRBV27 CASKVDRSTDTQYF TGTGCCAGCAAGGTGGACAGGAGCACAGATACGCAGTATTTT
- TRBJ2-3 - TRBV14 CASRQTWGTDTQYF TGTGCCAGCAGGCAGACTTGGGGCACAGATACGCAGTATTTT
- TRBJ2-3 - TRBV27 CASWDLATGADTQYF TGTGCCAGCTGGGACCTAGCGACCGGGGCAGATACGCAGTATTTT
- TRBJ1-5 - TRBV6-2/TRBV6-3 CASSYGANQPQHF TGTGCCAGCAGTTACGGGGCCAATCAGCCCCAGCATTTT
- TRBJ2-7 - TRBV7-2 CASSPQGGGWQYF TGTGCCAGCAGCCCACAGGGGGGAGGGTGGCAGTACTTC
- TRBJ2-7 TRBD1 TRBV11-3 CASSETGPRDEQYF TGTGCCAGCAGTGAGACAGGGCCCCGGGACGAGCAGTACTTC
- TRBJ2-1 - TRBV5-8 CASKIYRASSYNEQFF TGTGCCAGCAAAATTTACAGGGCCAGCTCCTACAATGAGCAGTTCTTC
- TRBJ2-3 - TRBV7-6 CASSLATDREDTQYF TGTGCCAGCAGCTTAGCGACGGACCGGGAAGATACGCAGTATTTT
- TRBJ2-2 TRBD2 TRBV15 CATRAGGATGELFF TGTGCCACCAGAGCGGGGGGGGCGACCGGGGAGCTGTTTTTT
- TRBJ2-2 - TRBV24-1 CATTKGDSSGVTGELFF TGTGCCACCACTAAGGGCGACAGCAGTGGGGTCACCGGGGAGCTGTTTTTT
- TRBJ2-1 TRBD1 TRBV4-3 CASSQATGDLNEQFF TGCGCCAGCAGCCAAGCGACAGGGGACCTCAATGAGCAGTTCTTC
- TRBJ2-3 TRBD1 TRBV19 CASGWTGDTDTQYF TGTGCCAGTGGTTGGACAGGGGACACAGATACGCAGTATTTT
- TRBJ2-1 TRBD2 TRBV6-5 CASSLGTSGKNEQFF TGTGCCAGCAGTCTAGGGACTAGCGGGAAAAATGAGCAGTTCTTC
- TRBJ1-5 TRBD1 TRBV6-5 CASSSDRGIYQPQHF TGTGCCAGCAGCTCGGACAGGGGAATATACCAGCCCCAGCATTTT
- TRBJ1-2 TRBD1 TRBV4-2 CASSQGTGLSDGYTF TGTGCCAGCAGCCAAGGGACAGGTCTAAGCGATGGCTACACCTTC
- TRBJ1-4 - TRBV20-1 CSAGGLGTLFF TGCAGTGCGGGAGGTTTGGGGACACTGTTTTTT
- TRBJ1-2 - TRBV5-6 CASSPGQTYGYTF TGTGCCAGCAGCCCTGGACAGACTTATGGCTACACCTTC